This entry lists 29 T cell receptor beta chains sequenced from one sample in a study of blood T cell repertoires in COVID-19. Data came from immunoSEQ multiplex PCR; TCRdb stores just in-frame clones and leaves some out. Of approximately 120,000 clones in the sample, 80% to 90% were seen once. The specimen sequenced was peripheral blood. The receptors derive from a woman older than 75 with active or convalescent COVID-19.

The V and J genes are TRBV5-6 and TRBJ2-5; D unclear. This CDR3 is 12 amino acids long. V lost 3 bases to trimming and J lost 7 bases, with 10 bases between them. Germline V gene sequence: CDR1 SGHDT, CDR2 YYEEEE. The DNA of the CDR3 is TGTGCCAGCAGCTACTACTCGTGGACCCAGTACTTC. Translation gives CASSYYSWTQYF.

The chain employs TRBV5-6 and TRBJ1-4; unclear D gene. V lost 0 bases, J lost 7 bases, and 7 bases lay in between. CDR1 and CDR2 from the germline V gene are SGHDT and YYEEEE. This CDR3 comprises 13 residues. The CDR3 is CASSLGGLEKLFF. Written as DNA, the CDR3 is TGTGCCAGCAGCTTGGGTGGGCTTGAAAAACTGTTTTTT.

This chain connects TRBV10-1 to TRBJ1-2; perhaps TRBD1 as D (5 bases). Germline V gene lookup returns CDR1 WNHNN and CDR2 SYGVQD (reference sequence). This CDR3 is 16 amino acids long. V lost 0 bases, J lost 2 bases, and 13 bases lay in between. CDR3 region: CASSESVGGRNYGYTF. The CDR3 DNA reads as TGCGCCAGCAGTGAGTCCGTGGGGGGAAGAAACTATGGCTACACCTTC.

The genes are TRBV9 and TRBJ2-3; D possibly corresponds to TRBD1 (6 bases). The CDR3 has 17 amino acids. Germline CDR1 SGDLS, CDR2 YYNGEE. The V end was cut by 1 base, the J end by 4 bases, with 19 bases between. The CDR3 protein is CASSVPQSNRVADTQYF. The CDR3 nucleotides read TGTGCCAGCAGCGTACCCCAATCAAACAGGGTCGCAGATACGCAGTATTTT.

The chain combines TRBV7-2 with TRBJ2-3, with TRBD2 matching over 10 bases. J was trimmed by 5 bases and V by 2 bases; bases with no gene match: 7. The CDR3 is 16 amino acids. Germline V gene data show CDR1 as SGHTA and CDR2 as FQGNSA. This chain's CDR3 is CASSLSLAGRRDTQYF. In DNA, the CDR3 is TGTGCCAGCAGCTTATCACTAGCGGGACGGAGAGATACGCAGTATTTT.

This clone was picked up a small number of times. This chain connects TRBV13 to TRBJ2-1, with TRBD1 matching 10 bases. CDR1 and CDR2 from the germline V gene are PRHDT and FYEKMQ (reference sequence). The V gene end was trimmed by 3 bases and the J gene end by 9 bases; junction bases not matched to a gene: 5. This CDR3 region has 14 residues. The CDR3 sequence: CASSFGTGASEQFF. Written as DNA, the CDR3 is TGTGCCAGCAGCTTTGGGACAGGGGCAAGTGAGCAGTTCTTC.

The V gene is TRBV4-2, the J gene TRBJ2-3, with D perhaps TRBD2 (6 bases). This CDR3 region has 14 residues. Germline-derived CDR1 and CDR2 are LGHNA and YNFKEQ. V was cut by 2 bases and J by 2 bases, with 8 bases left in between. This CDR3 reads CASSQMDYTDTQYF. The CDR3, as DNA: TGTGCCAGCAGCCAAATGGACTACACAGATACGCAGTATTTT.

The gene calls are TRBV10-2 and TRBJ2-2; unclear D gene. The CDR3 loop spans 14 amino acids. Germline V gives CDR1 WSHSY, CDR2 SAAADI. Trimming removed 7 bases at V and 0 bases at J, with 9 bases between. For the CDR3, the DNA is TGCGCCAGCAAAGACTCAGCGAACACCGGGGAGCTGTTTTTT. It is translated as CASKDSANTGELFF.

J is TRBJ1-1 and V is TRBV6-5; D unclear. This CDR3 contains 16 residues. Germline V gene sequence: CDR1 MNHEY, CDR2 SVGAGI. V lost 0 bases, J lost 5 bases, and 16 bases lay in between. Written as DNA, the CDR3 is TGTGCCAGCAGTTACTCGACTTGGCCTCAGAGTACTGAAGCTTTCTTT. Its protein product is CASSYSTWPQSTEAFF.

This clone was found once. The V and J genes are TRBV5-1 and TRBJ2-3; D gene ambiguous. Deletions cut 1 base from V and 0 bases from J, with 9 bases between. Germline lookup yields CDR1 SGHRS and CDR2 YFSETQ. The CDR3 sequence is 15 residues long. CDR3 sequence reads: CASSLLGLSTDTQYF. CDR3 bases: TGCGCCAGCAGCTTGCTCGGGTTGAGCACAGATACGCAGTATTTT.

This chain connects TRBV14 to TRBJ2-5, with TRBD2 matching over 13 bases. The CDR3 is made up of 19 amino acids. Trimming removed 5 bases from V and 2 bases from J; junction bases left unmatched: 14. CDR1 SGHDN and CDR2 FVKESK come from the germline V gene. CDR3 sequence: CASSNPRGLAGRGQETQYF. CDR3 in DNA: TGTGCCAGCAGCAATCCGAGGGGACTAGCGGGAAGGGGACAAGAGACCCAGTACTTC.

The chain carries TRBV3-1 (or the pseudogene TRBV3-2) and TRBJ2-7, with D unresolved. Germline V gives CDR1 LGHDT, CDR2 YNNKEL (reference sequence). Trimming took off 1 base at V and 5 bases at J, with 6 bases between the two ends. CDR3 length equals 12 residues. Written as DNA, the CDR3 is TGTGCCAGCAGCCAAGTTGCGAACGAGCAGTACTTC. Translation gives CASSQVANEQYF.

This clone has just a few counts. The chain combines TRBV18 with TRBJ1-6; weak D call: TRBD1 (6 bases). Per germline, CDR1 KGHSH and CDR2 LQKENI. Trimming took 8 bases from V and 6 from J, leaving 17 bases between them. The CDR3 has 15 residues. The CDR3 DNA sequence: TGTGCCAGCGATAAAAGGGACACCCGTAATTCACCCCTCCACTTT. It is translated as CASDKRDTRNSPLHF.

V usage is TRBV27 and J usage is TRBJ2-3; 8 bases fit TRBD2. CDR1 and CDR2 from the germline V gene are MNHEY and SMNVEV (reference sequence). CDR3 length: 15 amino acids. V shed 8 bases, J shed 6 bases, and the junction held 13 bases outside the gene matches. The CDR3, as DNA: TGTGCCAGCTGGGGTCGGGTAGCGGGACTGGATACGCAGTATTTT. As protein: CASWGRVAGLDTQYF.

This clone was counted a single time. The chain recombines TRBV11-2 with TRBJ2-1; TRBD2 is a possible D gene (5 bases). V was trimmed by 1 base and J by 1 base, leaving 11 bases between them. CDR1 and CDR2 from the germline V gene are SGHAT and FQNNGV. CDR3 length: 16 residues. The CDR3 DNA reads TGTGCCAGCAGCTTAGTAATAGCGTCTTCCTACAATGAGCAGTTCTTC. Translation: CASSLVIASSYNEQFF. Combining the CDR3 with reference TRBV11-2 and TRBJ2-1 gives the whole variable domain EAGVAQSPRYKIIEKRQSVAFWCNPISGHATLYWYQQILGQGPKLLIQFQNNGVVDDSQLPKDRFSAERLKGVDSTLKIQPAKLEDSAVYLCASSLVIASSYNEQFFGPGTRLTVL.

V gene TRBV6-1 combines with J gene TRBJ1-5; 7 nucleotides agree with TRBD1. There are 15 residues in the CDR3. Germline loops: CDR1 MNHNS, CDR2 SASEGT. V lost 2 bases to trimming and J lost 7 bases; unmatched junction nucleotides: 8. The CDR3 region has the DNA TGTGCCAGCAGTGAAAGACAGGGAGAATACCAGCCCCAGCATTTT. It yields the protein CASSERQGEYQPQHF.

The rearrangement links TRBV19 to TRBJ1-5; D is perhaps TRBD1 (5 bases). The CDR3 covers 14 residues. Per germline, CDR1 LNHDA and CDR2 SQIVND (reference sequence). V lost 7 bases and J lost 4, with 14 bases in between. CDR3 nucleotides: TGTGCCAGTACCACCAGGCAGGGTAATCAGCCCCAGCATTTT. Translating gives CASTTRQGNQPQHF.

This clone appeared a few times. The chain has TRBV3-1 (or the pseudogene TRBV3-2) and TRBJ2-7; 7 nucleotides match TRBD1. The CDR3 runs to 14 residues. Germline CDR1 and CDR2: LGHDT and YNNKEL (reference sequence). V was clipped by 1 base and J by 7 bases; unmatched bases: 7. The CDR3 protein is CASSQGSRTGEQYF. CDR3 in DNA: TGTGCCAGCAGCCAAGGTTCCCGGACAGGAGAGCAGTACTTC.

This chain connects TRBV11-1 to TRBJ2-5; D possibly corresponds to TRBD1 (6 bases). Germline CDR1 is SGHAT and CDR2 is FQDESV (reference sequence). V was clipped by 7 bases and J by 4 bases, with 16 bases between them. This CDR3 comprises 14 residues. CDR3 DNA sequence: TGTGCCAGCACCAAAACAGGGTTCGGAGAGACCCAGTACTTC. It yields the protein CASTKTGFGETQYF.

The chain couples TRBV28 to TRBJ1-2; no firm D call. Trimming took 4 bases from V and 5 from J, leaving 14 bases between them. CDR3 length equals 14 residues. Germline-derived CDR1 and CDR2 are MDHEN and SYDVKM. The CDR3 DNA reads TGTGCCAGCAGTTCCAGACTGGGAGGGTATGGCTACACCTTC. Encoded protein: CASSSRLGGYGYTF.

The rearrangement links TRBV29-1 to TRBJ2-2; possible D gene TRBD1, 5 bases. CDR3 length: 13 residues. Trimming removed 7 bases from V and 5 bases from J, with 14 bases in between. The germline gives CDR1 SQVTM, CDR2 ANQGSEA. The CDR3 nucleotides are TGCAGCGCCAGCCCTAGGGGAACCGGGGAGCTGTTTTTT. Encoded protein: CSASPRGTGELFF.

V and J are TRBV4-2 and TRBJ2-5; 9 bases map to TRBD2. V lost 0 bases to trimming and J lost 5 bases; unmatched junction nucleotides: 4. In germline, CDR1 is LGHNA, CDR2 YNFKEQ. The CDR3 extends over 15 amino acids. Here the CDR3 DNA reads TGTGCCAGCAGCCAAGATTTGGCGGGAGGGGAGACCCAGTACTTC. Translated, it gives CASSQDLAGGETQYF.

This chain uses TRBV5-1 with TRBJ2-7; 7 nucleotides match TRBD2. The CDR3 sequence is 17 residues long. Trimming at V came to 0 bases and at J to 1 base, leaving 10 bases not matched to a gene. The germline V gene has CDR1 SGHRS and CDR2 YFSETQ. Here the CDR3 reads CASSLVSGLAASYEQYF. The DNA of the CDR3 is TGCGCCAGCAGCTTGGTTAGCGGCCTAGCGGCGTCCTACGAGCAGTACTTC.

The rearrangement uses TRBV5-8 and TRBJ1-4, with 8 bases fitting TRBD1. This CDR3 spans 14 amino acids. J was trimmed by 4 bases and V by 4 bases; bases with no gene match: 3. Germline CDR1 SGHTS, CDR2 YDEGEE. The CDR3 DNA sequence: TGTGCCAGCAGCCTCAGGGGGCGTAATGAAAAACTGTTTTTT. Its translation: CASSLRGRNEKLFF.

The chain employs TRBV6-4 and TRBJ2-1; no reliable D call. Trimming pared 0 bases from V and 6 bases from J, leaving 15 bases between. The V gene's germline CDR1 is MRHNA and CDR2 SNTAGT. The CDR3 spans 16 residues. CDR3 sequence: CASSDSSLPLGNEQFF. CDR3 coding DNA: TGTGCCAGCAGTGACTCTTCACTACCATTAGGCAATGAGCAGTTCTTC.

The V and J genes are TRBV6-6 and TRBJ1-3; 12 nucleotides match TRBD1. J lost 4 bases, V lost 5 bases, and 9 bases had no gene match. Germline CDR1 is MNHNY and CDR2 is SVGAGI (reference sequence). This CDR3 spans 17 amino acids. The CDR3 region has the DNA TGTGCCAGCAGTCAACGGGACAGGGGGCAGTTGGGAAACACCATATATTTT. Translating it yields CASSQRDRGQLGNTIYF.

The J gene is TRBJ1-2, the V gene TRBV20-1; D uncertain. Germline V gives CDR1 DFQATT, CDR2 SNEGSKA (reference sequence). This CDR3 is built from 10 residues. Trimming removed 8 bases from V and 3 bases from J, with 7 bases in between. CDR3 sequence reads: CSFRDYGYTF. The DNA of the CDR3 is TGCAGTTTCCGGGACTATGGCTACACCTTC.

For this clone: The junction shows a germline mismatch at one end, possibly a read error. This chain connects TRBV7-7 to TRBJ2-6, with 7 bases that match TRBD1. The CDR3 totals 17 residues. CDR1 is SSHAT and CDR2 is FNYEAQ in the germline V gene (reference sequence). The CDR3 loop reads CASSLGSGGSGANVLTF. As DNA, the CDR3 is TGTGCTAGCAGCTTAGGTTCAGGGGGTTCTGGGGCCAACGTCCTGACTTTC.

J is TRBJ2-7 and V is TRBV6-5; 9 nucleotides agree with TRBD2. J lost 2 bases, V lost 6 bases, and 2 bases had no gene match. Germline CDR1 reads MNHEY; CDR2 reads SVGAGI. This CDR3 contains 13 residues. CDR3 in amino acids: CASRLAGAYEQYF. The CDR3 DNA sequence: TGTGCCAGCAGATTAGCGGGAGCCTACGAGCAGTACTTC.